This T cell receptor beta chain was retrieved from a study of OX40 agonist ivuxolimab in advanced cancers. Study-wide points: CD4+ T cells averaged fewer expanded clones than CD8+ T cells.

With baseline, cycle 4 day 1, and cycle 7 day 1 as timepoints, blood was sampled. The table came from immunoSEQ multiplex PCR; TCRdb's copy has only in-frame clones and leaves some out. In the table there are roughly 50,000 clones, approximately 91% of which are singletons. CDR3 length equals 14 residues. Germline CDR1 and CDR2: MNHEY and SMNVEV (reference sequence). V dropped 6 bases and J dropped 8; count of bases not matched to a gene: 5. Of note for this clone: Its antigen is currently unknown.

This clonotype was obtained from an adult with an advanced solid tumor such as melanoma, head and neck, liver or kidney cancer. The chain is built from TRBV27 and TRBJ1-6; 9 bases fit TRBD1. The sample consisted of CD4+ or CD8+ T cells sorted from blood, taken in a trial of the OX40 agonist ivuxolimab. For the CDR3, the DNA is TGTGCCAGCAGCTACGACAGGGGGTATTCACCCCTCCACTTT. Its protein is CASSYDRGYSPLHF.